The 10 T cell receptor beta chains listed next were all sequenced from one sample in a study of naive and memory T cell subsets. The beta constant-region primer was an equimolar mix of two oligonucleotides covering TRBC1 and TRBC2. Nested alpha and beta constant-region primers with the SP2 primer drove four PCR rounds on ligated cDNA. TCRdb used MiXCR to reprocess the UMI-ligation and nested PCR reads, holding one entry per CDR3 protein. The sample has 80,000 to 95,000 distinct CDR3 sequences; roughly 9.2% are singletons. The source material was naive CD8+ T cells from blood. These receptor sequences come from a human donor in good health.

The chain links TRBV6-5 to TRBJ2-2; D remains unclear. Germline V gene lookup returns CDR1 MNHEY and CDR2 SVGAGI. The CDR3 has 13 amino acids. Between the trimmed V and J ends, which lost 6 bases and 5 bases, there was a span of 10 bases. The CDR3 protein is CASRKKRTGELFF. For the CDR3, the DNA is TGTGCCAGCAGGAAGAAAAGGACCGGGGAGCTGTTTTTT.

This clonotype was counted many times. The rearrangement uses TRBV10-1 and TRBJ2-7; 7 bases align to TRBD2. The CDR3 has 13 residues. CDR1 is WNHNN, CDR2 SYGVQD, per germline (reference sequence). With V trimmed by 2 bases and J by 3 bases, 1 base remained unmatched. The CDR3 DNA sequence: TGCGCCAGCAGTGAGCCGGGGGGCTACGAGCAGTACTTC. As protein: CASSEPGGYEQYF.

This clonotype was observed many times. V gene TRBV7-9 combines with J gene TRBJ2-5; 7 positions match TRBD1. The V and J ends lost 7 bases and 5 bases, in that order; junction bases with no gene match: 13. This CDR3 is 15 amino acids long. Germline V gives CDR1 SEHNR, CDR2 FQNEAQ (reference sequence). CDR3 in DNA: TGTGCCAGCACCACAGGGGACAAGCCAAGGGAGACCCAGTACTTC. Its protein product is CASTTGDKPRETQYF.

V gene TRBV7-8 combines with J gene TRBJ2-1; D possibly corresponds to TRBD1 (6 bases). CDR1 is SGHVS and CDR2 is FQNEAQ in the germline V gene. Trimming stripped 5 bases from V and 6 bases from J, with 11 bases between. The CDR3 contains 13 residues. CDR3 DNA sequence: TGTGCCAGCAGCCGAGGGGGAACCAATGAGCAGTTCTTC. Translating it yields CASSRGGTNEQFF. The variable domain in full, completed from reference TRBV7-8 and TRBJ2-1, reads GAGVSQSPRYKVAKRGQDVALRCDPISGHVSLFWYQQALGQGPEFLTYFQNEAQLDKSGLPSDRFFAERPEGSVSTLKIQRTQQEDSAVYLCASSRGGTNEQFFGPGTRLTVL.

J is TRBJ1-2 and V is TRBV5-1; 11 nucleotides match TRBD1. J lost 8 bases, V lost 0 bases, and 12 bases had no gene match. This CDR3 region has 17 residues. The germline CDR1 and CDR2 sequences are SGHRS and YFSETQ. CDR3: CASSLDPGQGEFGGYTF. The CDR3 nucleotides are TGCGCCAGCAGCTTGGATCCGGGACAGGGGGAGTTTGGCGGCTACACCTTC.

The chain links TRBV5-1 to TRBJ2-3; D gene unclear. CDR1 is SGHRS and CDR2 is YFSETQ in the germline V gene. Trimming stripped 2 bases from V and 0 bases from J, with 7 bases between. This CDR3 contains 14 residues. The CDR3 here is CASSFAQSTDTQYF. As DNA, the CDR3 is TGCGCCAGCAGCTTCGCTCAGAGCACAGATACGCAGTATTTT.

This clonotype was seen many times. The gene calls are TRBV6-5 and TRBJ2-3; 12 positions agree with TRBD2. This CDR3 has 15 residues. Germline lookup yields CDR1 MNHEY and CDR2 SVGAGI. V lost 4 bases to trimming and J lost 2 bases; unmatched junction nucleotides: 1. Written as DNA, the CDR3 is TGTGCCAGCAGTTGGACTAGCGGGAACACAGATACGCAGTATTTT. As protein: CASSWTSGNTDTQYF.

This sequence joins TRBV28 and TRBJ2-7; TRBD1 might be the D (5 bases). This CDR3 has 15 amino acids. CDR1 is MDHEN and CDR2 is SYDVKM in the germline V gene. V shed 8 bases and J shed 0 bases, with 17 bases lying between them. The CDR3 DNA sequence: TGTGCCAGCTCGACTCTGGGGCCAAGCTCCTACGAGCAGTACTTC. It codes for CASSTLGPSSYEQYF.

The chain combines TRBV12-5 with TRBJ2-7; 7 bases line up with TRBD2. The length of the CDR3 is 13 residues. The germline V gene has CDR1 LGHNT and CDR2 FRNRAP. Trimming at V came to 1 base and at J to 5 bases, leaving 2 bases not matched to a gene. The DNA for the CDR3 is TGTGCTAGTGGTTTGGGCGGGAGTAACGAGCAGTACTTC. Its translation: CASGLGGSNEQYF.

The chain's CDR3 is CASSPRGLAGETDTQYF. For the CDR3, the DNA is TGTGCCAGCAGCCCGCGGGGACTAGCGGGCGAAACAGATACGCAGTATTTT. This rearrangement joins TRBV4-2 to TRBJ2-3, with 12 bases lining up with TRBD2. This CDR3 is built from 17 residues. Per the germline V gene, CDR1 is LGHNA and CDR2 is YNFKEQ. The V segment lost 4 bases and the J segment 3 bases; nucleotides outside the gene matches: 8.